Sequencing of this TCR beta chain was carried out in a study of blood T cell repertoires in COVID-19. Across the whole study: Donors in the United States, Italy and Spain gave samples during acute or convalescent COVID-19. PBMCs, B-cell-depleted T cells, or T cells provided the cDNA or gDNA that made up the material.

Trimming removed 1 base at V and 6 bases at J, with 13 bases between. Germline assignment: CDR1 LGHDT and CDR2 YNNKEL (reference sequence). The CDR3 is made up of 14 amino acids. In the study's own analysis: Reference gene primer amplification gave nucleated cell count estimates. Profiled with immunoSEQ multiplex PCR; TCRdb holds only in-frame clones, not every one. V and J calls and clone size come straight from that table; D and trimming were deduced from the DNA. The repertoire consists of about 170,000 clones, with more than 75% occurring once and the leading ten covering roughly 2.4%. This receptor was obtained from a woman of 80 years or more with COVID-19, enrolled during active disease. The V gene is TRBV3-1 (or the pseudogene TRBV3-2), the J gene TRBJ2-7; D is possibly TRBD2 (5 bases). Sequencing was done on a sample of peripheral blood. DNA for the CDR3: TGTGCCAGCAGCCAAGGCACGTCCGAGGGCGAGCAGTACTTC. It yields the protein CASSQGTSEGEQYF.